The next 9 T cell receptor beta chains were all read from a single sample in a study of Graves' ophthalmopathy and Graves' hyperthyroidism. As the template, RNA transcripts were used to amplify TCR beta CDR3 regions. The first round was an RT-PCR with HTBI primers, and the second round was a multiplex PCR. TCRdb analysed the multiplex PCR reads with MiXCR anew, one entry per CDR3 protein. The sample holds about 420,000 distinct CDR3 sequences, under 25% seen once. The sequenced sample was peripheral blood. These TCRs come from a woman younger than 30 with stable Graves' hyperthyroidism.

This clonotype was found many times. V and J are TRBV6-1 and TRBJ2-4; possible D gene TRBD2, 6 bases. Between the trimmed V and J ends, which lost 8 bases and 6 bases, there was a span of 8 bases. The CDR3 is 11 residues long. Germline CDR1 and CDR2: MNHNS and SASEGT. The CDR3: CASGRGNIQYF. In nucleotides, the CDR3 is TGTGCCAGCGGGCGGGGAAACATTCAGTACTTC.

This clonotype occurred many times. The chain combines TRBV6-2 or TRBV6-3 with TRBJ2-5; perhaps TRBD2 as D (5 bases). The CDR3 sequence is 15 residues long. The germline V and J ends were trimmed by 6 bases and 2 bases, with 16 bases remaining between them. Germline-derived CDR1 and CDR2 are MNHEY and SVGEGT. This CDR3 is CASRVRARLQETQYF. The CDR3 bases are TGTGCCAGCAGGGTCCGGGCTAGACTACAAGAGACCCAGTACTTC.

In this sample, this clonotype turned up many times. The J gene is TRBJ2-7, the V gene TRBV20-1; 7 bases agree with TRBD1. The CDR3 extends over 12 amino acids. J gave up 4 bases and V 1 base, and 1 base lay outside the gene matches. CDR1 and CDR2 (germline): DFQATT, SNEGSKA (reference sequence). CDR3 residues: CSARGQGYEQYF. For the CDR3, the DNA is TGCAGTGCTAGAGGACAGGGTTACGAGCAGTACTTC.

A few counts support this clonotype. V usage is TRBV5-1 and J usage is TRBJ2-5, with D perhaps TRBD2 (5 bases). Trimming took off 2 bases at V and 5 bases at J, with 13 bases between the two ends. The CDR3 spans 14 residues. In germline, CDR1 is SGHRS, CDR2 YFSETQ. CDR3 DNA: TGCGCCAGCAGCTTCTTCCTAGCAAGGGAGACCCAGTACTTC. Its translation is CASSFFLARETQYF.

This clonotype appeared many times. The chain combines TRBV20-1 with TRBJ2-7; 9 bases line up with TRBD2. Unmatched junction bases numbered 11, after V lost 4 bases and J lost 4 bases. The germline V gene encodes CDR1 DFQATT and CDR2 SNEGSKA (reference sequence). The CDR3 spans 15 residues. The CDR3 reads CSATLLAGATYEQYF. The CDR3 DNA reads as TGCAGTGCTACTCTCTTAGCGGGAGCCACGTACGAGCAGTACTTC.

This clonotype came up many times. The chain couples TRBV6-5 to TRBJ2-5; possibly TRBD1 or TRBD2 for D (7 bases each). The V end lost 0 bases, the J end lost 3 bases, and 17 bases lay between the germline ends. Germline CDR1 is MNHEY and CDR2 is SVGAGI. CDR3 length: 17 residues. In nucleotides, the CDR3 is TGTGCCAGCAGTTACTCGAGAGGGGCAGGGGGGGAAGAGACCCAGTACTTC. It codes for CASSYSRGAGGEETQYF.

At least ten counts were recorded for this clonotype. J is TRBJ1-1 and V is TRBV20-1, with D possibly matching TRBD1 (5 bases). The CDR3 is 14 amino acids. The germline V gene has CDR1 DFQATT and CDR2 SNEGSKA (reference sequence). V lost 6 bases and J 6 bases, leaving 20 bases between the germline ends. The CDR3 DNA follows: TGCAGTGCAAATCGGGACCAGTCTATGTCTGAAGCTTTCTTT. It codes for CSANRDQSMSEAFF.

This clonotype came up many times. The J gene is TRBJ1-1, the V gene TRBV12-3 or TRBV12-4; D may be TRBD1 (5 bases). The CDR3 is made up of 14 amino acids. The V and J ends lost 6 bases and 0 bases respectively, with 11 bases between them. The CDR3 DNA reads TGTGCCAGCAGCAAGACAGAGATGAACACTGAAGCTTTCTTT. As protein: CASSKTEMNTEAFF.

This chain connects TRBV29-1 to TRBJ2-5, with D tentatively TRBD1 or TRBD2 (5 bases each). The CDR3 contains 12 residues. V lost 2 bases, J lost 5 bases, and 9 bases lay in between. Germline CDR1 and CDR2: SQVTM and ANQGSEA. The CDR3 is CSVERDRETQYF. CDR3 coding DNA: TGCAGCGTTGAAAGGGACCGGGAGACCCAGTACTTC.